The clone carrying this T cell receptor beta chain has at least ten counts. This sample was taken from a study of T cells in Graves' hyperthyroidism and ophthalmopathy. Amplification of TCR beta CDR3 regions used RNA as the template. The TCR CDR3 was amplified in a first-round RT-PCR using the HTBI primer set. TCRdb ran MiXCR on the multiplex PCR reads and lists one entry per CDR3 protein. The sample records about 610,000 distinct CDR3 sequences, approximately 15% being singletons. CDR1 is MNHEY and CDR2 is SVGEGT in the germline V gene. The germline V and J ends were trimmed by 6 bases and 2 bases, with 12 bases remaining between them. There are 14 residues in the CDR3.

The source of this sequence is a woman in her thirties or forties with Graves' ophthalmopathy. Sequencing was performed on blood. V usage is TRBV6-2 or TRBV6-3 and J usage is TRBJ2-3; D perhaps matches TRBD2 (6 bases). CDR3 bases: TGTGCCAGCAGGACGGGACTTTCCACAGATACGCAGTATTTT. Protein: CASRTGLSTDTQYF.